This T cell receptor (beta chain) derives from a study of blood T cells in healthy people across ages (dated by TCRdb to about 2015). About the investigation overall: Template switching captured roughly one uniquely barcoded TCR beta cDNA molecule per two T cells in model experiments. Two additional independent replicas of 1 million unique cDNA reads from the same blood draw were analyzed for two donors (one aged 18 to 30 and one aged 80 or older). The donors were split into four age groups: young (average about 16 years), middle-aged (roughly 39), aged (over 55) and long-lived (more than 80). To avoid experimental bias, donors of different ages were randomly spread across the sequencing lanes. The study measured age-related changes in TCR beta repertoire diversity using deep sequencing normalized with unique cDNA molecular identifiers.

Comments on this clonotype: What this receptor recognizes is not known. A read error may produce the germline difference seen at one junction end.

The CDR3 goes from the cysteine to the phenylalanine over 15 residues. The only DNA kept is the CDR3, 45 bases in frame from the first base. The germline V gene specifies MNHEY as CDR1 and SVGEGT as CDR2. Donors were 39 systemically healthy Caucasian individuals from Russia aged roughly 6 to 95 years. Each donor gave about 11 milliliters of peripheral blood, drawn into EDTA-treated Vacutainer tubes. PBMCs were isolated by Ficoll-Paque density-gradient centrifugation, with at least 6 million obtained per sample. Trizol reagent was used to extract total RNA from the PBMCs, yielding at least 6 micrograms per sample. For every donor, flow cytometry on a PBMC aliquot measured the percentage of naive CD45RAhigh/CD27high T cells. Results and caveats for the whole study, not just this receptor: As age increased, observed TCR beta diversity per million T cells dropped in a roughly linear way, and a significant reduction was already evident by age 40. Because profiling used bulk unsorted PBMCs, naive and antigen-experienced compartments could not be compared conclusively. Because the CMV infection status of the donors was unknown, age-related changes in expanded clonotypes may potentially have been confounded. There was a strong correlation between observed TCR beta diversity and the percentage of naive T cells measured by flow cytometry. Estimates of total diversity based on one million sequenced T cells were considered lower bounds and underestimates. The long-lived group showed more naive CD4+ T cells, fewer expanded clones and increased TCR diversity than the aged group, suggesting age selection.

Library preparation was by 5' RACE. A second PCR of roughly 6 to 11 cycles was run with a J-beta primer mix and a sample-barcoded 5' primer. A unique molecular identifier was introduced onto each TCR beta cDNA molecule by a template-switch 5' adaptor carrying 12 random nucleotides. Each sample yielded at least 3 million CDR3-containing paired-end reads. The Mint cDNA synthesis kit, primed by a TRBC-specific oligonucleotide, was used to synthesize first-strand cDNA from all RNA. All cDNA was treated with uracil-DNA glycosylase and then went through a first 18-cycle PCR with the universal primers M1SS and BC2_uni_R. Turning to the authors' computational methods: Each sample was normalized by randomly selecting 1 million high-quality reads, each carrying a distinct molecular identifier. Instead of being binned into consensus sequences, reads with shared molecular identifiers were discarded. MiTCR, set to a Q25 quality threshold and the strictest error-elimination algorithm, was used for CDR3 identification, clonotype clustering and error correction. Lower-bound total TCR beta diversity was estimated with a nonparametric unseen species model using Euler transformation. Using fastp at Q25 and MiXCR, TCRdb reprocessed the public reads and kept productive beta chains. Entries that share a CDR3 protein sequence are merged under the most common genes and DNA. The authors' filters were not applied to this entry. A total of around 1,900,000 distinct CDR3 sequences appear in this sample, about two fifths of them only once. The ten largest clones add up to under 30% of the sample.

The chain is encoded by TRBV6-2 or TRBV6-3 joined to TRBJ1-5; TRBD1 agrees with 10 junctional bases. The sequenced sample consisted of blood. The TCR comes from a human donor in good health. The bases are TGTGCCGGCAGCAATTTTGGGACAGGGGTGGCGCCCCAGCATTTT. This is translated as CAGSNFGTGVAPQHF.